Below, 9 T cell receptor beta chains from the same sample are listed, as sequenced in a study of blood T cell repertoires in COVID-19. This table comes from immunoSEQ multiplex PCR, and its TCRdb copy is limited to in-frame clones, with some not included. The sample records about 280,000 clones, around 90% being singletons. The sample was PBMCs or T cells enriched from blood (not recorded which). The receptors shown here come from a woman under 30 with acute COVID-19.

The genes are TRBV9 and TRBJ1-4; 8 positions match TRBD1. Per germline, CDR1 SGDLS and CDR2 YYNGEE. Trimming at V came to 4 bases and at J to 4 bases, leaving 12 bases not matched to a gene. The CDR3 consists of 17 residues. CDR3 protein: CASSTPDRGPDNEKLFF. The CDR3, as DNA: TGTGCCAGCAGCACCCCCGACAGGGGCCCAGATAATGAAAAACTGTTTTTT.

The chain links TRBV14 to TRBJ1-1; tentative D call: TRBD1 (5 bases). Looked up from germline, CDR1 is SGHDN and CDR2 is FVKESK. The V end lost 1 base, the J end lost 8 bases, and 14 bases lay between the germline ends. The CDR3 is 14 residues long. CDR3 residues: CASSQGRQTGEAFF. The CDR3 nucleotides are TGTGCCAGCAGCCAAGGACGACAGACCGGAGAAGCTTTCTTT.

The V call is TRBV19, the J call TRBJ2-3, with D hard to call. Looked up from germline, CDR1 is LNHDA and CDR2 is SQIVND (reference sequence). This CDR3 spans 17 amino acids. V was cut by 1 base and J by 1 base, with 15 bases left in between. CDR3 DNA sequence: TGTGCCAGTAGTATAGGGTTCTCGGCGGCTCGCACAGATACGCAGTATTTT. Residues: CASSIGFSAARTDTQYF.

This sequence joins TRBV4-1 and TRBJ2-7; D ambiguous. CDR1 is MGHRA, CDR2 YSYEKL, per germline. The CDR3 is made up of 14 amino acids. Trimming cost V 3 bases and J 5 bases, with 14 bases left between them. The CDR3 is CASSHSSAADEQYF. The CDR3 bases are TGCGCCAGCAGCCATTCGTCTGCCGCGGACGAGCAGTACTTC.

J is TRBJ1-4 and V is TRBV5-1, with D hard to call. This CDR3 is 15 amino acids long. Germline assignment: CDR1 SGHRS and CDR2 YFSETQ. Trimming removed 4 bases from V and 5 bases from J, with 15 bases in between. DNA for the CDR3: TGCGCCAGCAGCCTGTCAACCACCAGGAATGAAAAACTGTTTTTT. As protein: CASSLSTTRNEKLFF.

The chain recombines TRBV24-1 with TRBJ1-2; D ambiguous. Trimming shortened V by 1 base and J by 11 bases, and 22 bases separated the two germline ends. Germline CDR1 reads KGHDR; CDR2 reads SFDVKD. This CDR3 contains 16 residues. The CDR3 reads CATSDFTLGGRMSYTF. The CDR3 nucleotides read TGTGCCACCAGTGATTTCACCCTGGGAGGGCGCATGAGTTACACCTTC.

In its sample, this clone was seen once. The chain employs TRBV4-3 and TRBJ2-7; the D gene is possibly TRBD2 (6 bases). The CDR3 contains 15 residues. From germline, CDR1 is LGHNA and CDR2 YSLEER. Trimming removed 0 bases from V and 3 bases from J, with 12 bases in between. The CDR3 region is CASSQEPSAYYEQYF. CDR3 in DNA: TGCGCCAGCAGCCAAGAGCCTAGCGCCTACTACGAGCAGTACTTC.

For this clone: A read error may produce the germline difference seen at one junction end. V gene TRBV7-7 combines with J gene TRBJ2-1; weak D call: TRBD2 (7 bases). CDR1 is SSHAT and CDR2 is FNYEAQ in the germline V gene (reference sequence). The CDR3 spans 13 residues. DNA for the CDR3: TGTGCTAGCAGCTTCGGGGGGCGCAATGAGCAGTTCTTC. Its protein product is CASSFGGRNEQFF.

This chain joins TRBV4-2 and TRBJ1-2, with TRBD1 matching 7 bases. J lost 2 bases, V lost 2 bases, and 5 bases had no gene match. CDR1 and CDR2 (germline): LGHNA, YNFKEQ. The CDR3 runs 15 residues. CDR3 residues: CASSQQTGANYGYTF. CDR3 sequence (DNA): TGTGCCAGCAGCCAACAAACAGGGGCGAACTATGGCTACACCTTC.